Each of the 12 T cell receptor beta chains below was sequenced from the same sample in a study of CD8 T cells in Susac syndrome. An amount of RNA that ranged from roughly 0.45 to 1 ug was reverse transcribed with random hexamers. TCRdb passed the immunoSEQ multiplex PCR reads through MiXCR, listing each CDR3 protein once. This table has more than 70,000 distinct CDR3 sequences, over 75% appearing once. The sample consisted of CD8+ T cells from PBMCs. All receptors come from a human donor with multiple sclerosis.

This clonotype was picked up one time. DNA of the CDR3: TGTGCCAGCGGATGGGGTACGGAGACCCAGTACTTC. Protein sequence: CASGWGTETQYF. This chain joins TRBV25-1 and TRBJ2-5; D call uncertain. Per the germline V gene, CDR1 is MGHDK and CDR2 is SYGVNS. V was clipped by 8 bases and J by 5 bases, with 12 bases between them. The CDR3 has 12 residues.

The chain recombines TRBV19 with TRBJ2-1; no firm D call. V lost 11 bases and J 0 bases, leaving 17 bases between the germline ends. The CDR3 is 15 residues long. Germline values: CDR1 LNHDA, CDR2 SQIVND (reference sequence). The CDR3 DNA reads TGTGCCGCCAGAACGGGCTATAGCTCCTACAATGAGCAGTTCTTC. Translation: CAARTGYSSYNEQFF.

The chain is built from TRBV29-1 and TRBJ1-2, with D possibly matching TRBD1 (5 bases). The CDR3 covers 12 residues. Germline V gives CDR1 SQVTM, CDR2 ANQGSEA. V lost 8 bases and J lost 4, with 14 bases in between. In DNA form, the CDR3 reads TGCAGCCCAGAATGGGGCAGCTATGGCTACACCTTC. Protein product: CSPEWGSYGYTF. The full variable domain, rest sourced from reference TRBV29-1 and TRBJ1-2, is SAVISQKPSRDICQRGTSLTIQCQVDSQVTMMFWYRQQPGQSLTLIATANQGSEATYESGFVIDKFPISRPNLTFSTLTVSNMSPEDSSIYLCSPEWGSYGYTFGSGTRLTVV.

The rearrangement links TRBV6-6 to TRBJ2-7, with 11 bases that match TRBD2. The trim removed 2 bases at V and 2 bases at J, leaving 5 bases unmatched. Germline V gene data show CDR1 as MNHNY and CDR2 as SVGAGI (reference sequence). The CDR3 runs to 16 residues. The CDR3 region is CASSYALAGGPYEQYF. CDR3 bases: TGTGCCAGCAGTTACGCCCTAGCGGGAGGACCCTACGAGCAGTACTTC.

The J gene is TRBJ2-7, the V gene TRBV20-1, with 7 bases lining up with TRBD1. The CDR3 runs to 12 residues. CDR1 DFQATT and CDR2 SNEGSKA come from the germline V gene (reference sequence). V lost 6 bases, J lost 5 bases, and 7 bases stayed unmatched. CDR3 sequence: CSARNRGHEQYF. The CDR3 region has the DNA TGCAGTGCCAGAAACAGGGGCCACGAGCAGTACTTC.

The chain has TRBV5-4 and TRBJ1-2; TRBD1 aligns across 8 bases. The CDR3 sequence is 15 residues long. Germline V CDR1 and CDR2: SGHNT, YYREEE (reference sequence). The J segment lost 3 bases and the V segment lost 4 bases, leaving 8 bases of the junction unmatched. DNA of the CDR3: TGTGCCAGCAGCACTCGACAGGGGATGGACTATGGCTACACCTTC. Its protein is CASSTRQGMDYGYTF.

The chain joins TRBV20-1 to TRBJ1-1, with no clear D. CDR1 is DFQATT, CDR2 SNEGSKA, per germline (reference sequence). V lost 2 bases to trimming and J lost 4 bases, with 14 bases between them. This CDR3 region has 14 residues. The CDR3 nucleotides read TGCAGTGCTAGAAACCCTCTGGGATCCACTGAAGCTTTCTTT. This codes for CSARNPLGSTEAFF.

This clonotype was observed a single time. The chain employs TRBV12-3 or TRBV12-4 and TRBJ2-1; 9 bases fit TRBD2. The CDR3 is made up of 15 amino acids. Germline trimming cut 4 bases from V and 2 bases from J; bases unmatched to any gene: 3. CDR3 protein: CASSSRGGPYNEQFF. CDR3 nucleotide sequence: TGTGCCAGCAGTTCGCGGGGGGGCCCCTACAATGAGCAGTTCTTC.

The CDR3 spells CASSLGRLGSGNTIYF. The CDR3 DNA reads as TGTGCCAGCAGCTTAGGCCGGTTGGGGAGTGGAAACACCATATATTTT. The chain carries TRBV7-9 and TRBJ1-3; no firm D call. The CDR3 spans 16 residues. Looked up from germline, CDR1 is SEHNR and CDR2 is FQNEAQ (reference sequence). Trimming left V 1 base short and J 3 bases short, with 13 bases between.

The gene calls are TRBV7-9 and TRBJ1-1; D unclear. This CDR3 is 15 amino acids long. CDR1 SEHNR and CDR2 FQNEAQ come from the germline V gene (reference sequence). Trimming left V 8 bases short and J 1 base short, with 17 bases between. The CDR3 DNA reads as TGTGCCAGCGAGGAAGTGGGCGGCCCGAACACTGAAGCTTTCTTT. It specifies CASEEVGGPNTEAFF.

The rearrangement uses TRBV19 and TRBJ2-1; no reliable D call. Between the trimmed V and J ends, which lost 5 bases and 8 bases, there was a span of 16 bases. This CDR3 is 14 amino acids long. Looked up from germline, CDR1 is LNHDA and CDR2 is SQIVND (reference sequence). In DNA, the CDR3 is TGTGCCAGTAGTCCGGTCAATCTGGAAGATGAGCAGTTCTTC. Its protein product is CASSPVNLEDEQFF.

This clonotype was seen a single time. The chain employs TRBV4-3 and TRBJ1-5; 7 nucleotides align to TRBD1. The germline V gene has CDR1 LGHNA and CDR2 YSLEER. J gave up 4 bases and V 0 bases, and 9 bases lay outside the gene matches. The CDR3 consists of 17 residues. The CDR3 sequence is CASSQEWTGLSNQPQHF. DNA of the CDR3: TGCGCCAGCAGCCAAGAATGGACAGGACTCTCGAATCAGCCCCAGCATTTT.